This TCR beta chain was retrieved from a study of hypomethylating agent response in myelodysplastic syndrome. Per germline, CDR1 SGHTA and CDR2 FQGNSA. The CDR3 length is 15 residues. The V and J ends lost 6 bases and 4 bases, in that order; junction bases with no gene match: 7. TCRdb's table, derived via immunoSEQ multiplex PCR, lists solely in-frame clones and lacks some. The profile shows several thousand clones, more than 85% of them singletons. The rearrangement joins TRBV7-2 to TRBJ2-5; 11 nucleotides match TRBD2. The source material was bone marrow, sampled before or after starting hypomethylating agent treatment for myelodysplastic syndrome (not recorded which). This TCR came from a human donor with myelodysplastic syndrome. The CDR3 DNA reads as TGTGCCAGCAGTCAGACTAGCGGGGAGGGAGAGACCCAGTACTTC. The encoded protein is CASSQTSGEGETQYF.